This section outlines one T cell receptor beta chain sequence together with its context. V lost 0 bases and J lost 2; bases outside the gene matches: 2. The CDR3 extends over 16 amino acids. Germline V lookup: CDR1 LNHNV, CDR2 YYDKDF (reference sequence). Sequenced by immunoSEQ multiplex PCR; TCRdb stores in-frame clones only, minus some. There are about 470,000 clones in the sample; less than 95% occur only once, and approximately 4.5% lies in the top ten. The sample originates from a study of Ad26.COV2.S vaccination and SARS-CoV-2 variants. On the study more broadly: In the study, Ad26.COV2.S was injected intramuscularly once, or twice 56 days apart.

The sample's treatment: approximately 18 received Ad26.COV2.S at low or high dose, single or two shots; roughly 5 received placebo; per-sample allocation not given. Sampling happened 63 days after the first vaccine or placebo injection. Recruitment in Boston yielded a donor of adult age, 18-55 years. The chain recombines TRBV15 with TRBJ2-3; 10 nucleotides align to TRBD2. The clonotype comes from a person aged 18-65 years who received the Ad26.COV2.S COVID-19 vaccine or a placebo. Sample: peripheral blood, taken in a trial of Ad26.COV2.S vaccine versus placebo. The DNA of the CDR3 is TGTGCCACCAGCAGAGATCTAGCGGGAGTCACAGATACGCAGTATTTT. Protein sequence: CATSRDLAGVTDTQYF.